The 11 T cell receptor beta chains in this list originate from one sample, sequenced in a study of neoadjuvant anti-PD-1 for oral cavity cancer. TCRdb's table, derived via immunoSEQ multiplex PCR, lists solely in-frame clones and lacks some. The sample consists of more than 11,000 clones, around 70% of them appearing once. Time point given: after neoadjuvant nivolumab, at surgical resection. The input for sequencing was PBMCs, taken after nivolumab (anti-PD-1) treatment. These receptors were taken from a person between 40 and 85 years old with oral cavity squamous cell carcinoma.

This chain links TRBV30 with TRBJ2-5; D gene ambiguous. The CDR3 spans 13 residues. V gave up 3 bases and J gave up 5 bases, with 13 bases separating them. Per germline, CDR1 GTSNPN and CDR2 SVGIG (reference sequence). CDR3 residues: CAWRTKLGETQYF. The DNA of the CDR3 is TGTGCCTGGAGGACCAAGTTGGGCGAGACCCAGTACTTC.

The CDR3 DNA follows: TGTGCCAGCAGCTTAGATGTGCGTTACGAGCAGTACTTC. Translation: CASSLDVRYEQYF. The genes are TRBV5-4 and TRBJ2-7; no clear D gene. Germline CDR1 and CDR2: SGHNT and YYREEE (reference sequence). This CDR3 is 13 amino acids long. V shed 2 bases and J shed 4 bases, with 10 bases lying between them.

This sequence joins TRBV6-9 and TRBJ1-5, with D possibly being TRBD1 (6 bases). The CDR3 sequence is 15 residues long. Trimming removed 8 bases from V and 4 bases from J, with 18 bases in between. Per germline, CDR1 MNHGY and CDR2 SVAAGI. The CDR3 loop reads CASGRRDKQNQPQHF. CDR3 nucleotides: TGTGCCAGCGGGCGCCGGGACAAGCAAAATCAGCCCCAGCATTTT.

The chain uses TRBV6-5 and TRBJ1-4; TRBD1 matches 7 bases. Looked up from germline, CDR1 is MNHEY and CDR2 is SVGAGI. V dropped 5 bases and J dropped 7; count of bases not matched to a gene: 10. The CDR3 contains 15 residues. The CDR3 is CASSQLRGRGEKLFF. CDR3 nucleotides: TGTGCCAGCAGTCAACTTAGGGGGCGAGGTGAAAAACTGTTTTTT.

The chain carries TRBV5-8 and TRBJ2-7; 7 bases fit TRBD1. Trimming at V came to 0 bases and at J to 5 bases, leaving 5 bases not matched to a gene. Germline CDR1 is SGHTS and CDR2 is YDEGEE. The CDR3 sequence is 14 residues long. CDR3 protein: CASSLEGARNEQYF. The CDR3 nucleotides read TGTGCCAGCAGCTTGGAGGGGGCGAGAAACGAGCAGTACTTC.

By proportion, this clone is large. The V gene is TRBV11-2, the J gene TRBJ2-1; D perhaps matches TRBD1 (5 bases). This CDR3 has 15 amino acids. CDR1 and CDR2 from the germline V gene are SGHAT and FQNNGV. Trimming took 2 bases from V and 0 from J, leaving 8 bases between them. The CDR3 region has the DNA TGTGCCAGCAGCTTAACAGGAAGCTCCTACAATGAGCAGTTCTTC. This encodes CASSLTGSSYNEQFF. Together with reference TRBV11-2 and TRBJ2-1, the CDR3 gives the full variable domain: EAGVAQSPRYKIIEKRQSVAFWCNPISGHATLYWYQQILGQGPKLLIQFQNNGVVDDSQLPKDRFSAERLKGVDSTLKIQPAKLEDSAVYLCASSLTGSSYNEQFFGPGTRLTVL.

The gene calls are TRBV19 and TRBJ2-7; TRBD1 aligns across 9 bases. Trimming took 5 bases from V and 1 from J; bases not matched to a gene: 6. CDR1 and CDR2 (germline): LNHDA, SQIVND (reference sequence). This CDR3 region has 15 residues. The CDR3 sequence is CASSPIGTGSYEQYF. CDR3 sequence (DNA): TGTGCCAGTAGTCCAATCGGGACAGGGTCCTACGAGCAGTACTTC. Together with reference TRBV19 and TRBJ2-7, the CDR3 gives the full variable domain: DGGITQSPKYLFRKEGQNVTLSCEQNLNHDAMYWYRQDPGQGLRLIYYSQIVNDFQKGDIAEGYSVSREKKESFPLTVTSAQKNPTAFYLCASSPIGTGSYEQYFGPGTRLTVT.

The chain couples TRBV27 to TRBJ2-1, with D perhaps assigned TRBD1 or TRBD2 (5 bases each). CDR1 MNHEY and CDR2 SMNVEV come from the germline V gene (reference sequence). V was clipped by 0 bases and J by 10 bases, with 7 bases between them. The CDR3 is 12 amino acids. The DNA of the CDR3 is TGTGCCAGCAGTTTATCGTGGGGGGAGCAGTTCTTC. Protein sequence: CASSLSWGEQFF.

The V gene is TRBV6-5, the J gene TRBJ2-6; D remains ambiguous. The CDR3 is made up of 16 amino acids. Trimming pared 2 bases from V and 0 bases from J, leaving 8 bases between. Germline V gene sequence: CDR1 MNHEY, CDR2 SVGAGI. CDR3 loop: CASSYARYSGANVLTF. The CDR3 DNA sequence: TGTGCCAGCAGTTACGCGCGTTACTCTGGGGCCAACGTCCTGACTTTC.

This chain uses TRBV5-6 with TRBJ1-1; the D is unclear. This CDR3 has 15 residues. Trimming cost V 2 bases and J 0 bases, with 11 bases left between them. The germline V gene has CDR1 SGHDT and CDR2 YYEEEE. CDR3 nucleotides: TGTGCCAGCAGCTTACCGCTAGGGTTGAACACTGAAGCTTTCTTT. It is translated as CASSLPLGLNTEAFF.

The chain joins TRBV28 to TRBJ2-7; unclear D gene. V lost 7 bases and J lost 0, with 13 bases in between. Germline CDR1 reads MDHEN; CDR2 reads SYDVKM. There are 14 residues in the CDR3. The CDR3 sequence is CASNPDGSSYEQYF. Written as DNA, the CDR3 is TGTGCCAGCAACCCGGACGGATCCTCCTACGAGCAGTACTTC.